One and the same sample provided the 32 T cell receptor beta chains below, sequenced in a study of blood T cell repertoires in COVID-19. Profiling relied on immunoSEQ multiplex PCR, and the TCRdb table lists in-frame clones only, not all of them. Of about 350,000 clones detected, about 90% appear once; the ten largest clones hold 3%. The sequencing input was PBMCs or T cells enriched from blood (not recorded which). The receptor set was obtained from a woman aged 25 to 39 who had recovered from COVID-19.

This chain connects TRBV2 to TRBJ2-7; TRBD1 agrees at 9 bases. The V and J ends lost 9 bases and 2 bases, in that order; junction bases with no gene match: 5. The V gene's germline CDR1 is SNHLY and CDR2 FYNNEI. This CDR3 is built from 13 residues. DNA of the CDR3: TGTGCCAGTACCGGGACAGGGACCTACGAGCAGTACTTC. It specifies CASTGTGTYEQYF.

This clone was observed a few times. The sample holds other DNA sequences that translate to the same CDR3. The chain employs TRBV3-1 (or the pseudogene TRBV3-2) and TRBJ1-5; D gene unclear. Looked up from germline, CDR1 is LGHDT and CDR2 is YNNKEL (reference sequence). The CDR3 spans 14 residues. Trimming cost V 4 bases and J 0 bases, with 7 bases left between them. In DNA form, the CDR3 reads TGTGCCAGCAGCCCAACAAGTAGCAATCAGCCCCAGCATTTT. This translates into CASSPTSSNQPQHF.

This clone was seen a single time. The chain has TRBV29-1 and TRBJ1-1, with 8 bases identical to TRBD1. The CDR3 length is 13 residues. J was trimmed by 6 bases and V by 7 bases; bases with no gene match: 10. From germline, CDR1 is SQVTM and CDR2 ANQGSEA. The CDR3 here is CSGDGQGGPEAFF. CDR3 nucleotide sequence: TGCAGCGGGGACGGACAGGGCGGTCCTGAAGCTTTCTTT.

In its sample, this clone was seen a few times. The chain combines TRBV5-8 with TRBJ2-7, with unresolved D. The CDR3 is 13 amino acids. Trimming took off 4 bases at V and 6 bases at J, with 14 bases between the two ends. CDR1 and CDR2 (germline): SGHTS, YDEGEE. The CDR3 coding sequence is TGTGCCAGCAGCCCGTCTGTCTCAGGCGAGCAGTACTTC. Translation: CASSPSVSGEQYF.

The rearrangement joins TRBV7-9 to TRBJ1-4; tentatively, D is TRBD1 (6 bases). Germline CDR1 is SEHNR and CDR2 is FQNEAQ (reference sequence). The CDR3 has 15 residues. Trimming pared 1 base from V and 5 bases from J, leaving 11 bases between. The CDR3, as DNA: TGTGCCAGCAGCTTAGGCAGGACAGAAAATGAAAAACTGTTTTTT. This codes for CASSLGRTENEKLFF.

The table lists this clone with a few counts. J is TRBJ1-1 and V is TRBV10-3; D may be TRBD1 (6 bases). The CDR3 is 14 residues long. The V end lost 3 bases, the J end lost 6 bases, and 14 bases lay between the germline ends. The germline CDR1 and CDR2 sequences are ENHRY and SYGVKD. CDR3 amino acids: CAISDFTGFAEAFF. As DNA, the CDR3 is TGTGCCATCAGTGACTTTACAGGGTTCGCTGAAGCTTTCTTT.

The chain has TRBV3-1 (or the pseudogene TRBV3-2) and TRBJ2-7; TRBD2 agrees at 7 bases. The CDR3 is made up of 15 amino acids. Germline CDR1 is LGHDT and CDR2 is YNNKEL (reference sequence). Unmatched junction bases numbered 3, after V lost 1 base and J lost 0 bases. CDR3 DNA sequence: TGTGCCAGCAGCCAAGTGGGGGGGATCTCCTACGAGCAGTACTTC. As protein: CASSQVGGISYEQYF.

The rearrangement uses TRBV3-1 (or the pseudogene TRBV3-2) and TRBJ2-7; 7 bases line up with TRBD2. Germline lookup yields CDR1 LGHDT and CDR2 YNNKEL (reference sequence). The CDR3 consists of 14 residues. The ends lost 3 bases at V and 3 bases at J; junction bases unmatched: 5. The chain's CDR3 is CASSQPGLIYEQYF. As DNA, the CDR3 is TGTGCCAGCAGCCAGCCGGGACTAATCTACGAGCAGTACTTC.

This clone has just a few counts. V gene TRBV4-1 combines with J gene TRBJ1-5; 9 nucleotides agree with TRBD1. Germline V CDR1 and CDR2: MGHRA, YSYEKL. The V and J ends lost 4 bases and 5 bases, in that order; junction bases with no gene match: 6. The CDR3 is 15 amino acids. The CDR3 bases are TGCGCCAGCAGCCTTCAGCGGACAGGGGATCAGCCCCAGCATTTT. Protein: CASSLQRTGDQPQHF.

With regard to this clone: Other DNA variants within this sample encode the same CDR3. J is TRBJ1-1 and V is TRBV18; 7 positions agree with TRBD1. Trimming cost V 4 bases and J 3 bases; bases outside gene matches: 2. CDR3 length: 13 residues. Germline V lookup: CDR1 KGHSH, CDR2 LQKENI. CDR3 bases: TGTGCCAGCTCACAGGGGGCGGACACTGAAGCTTTCTTT. As protein: CASSQGADTEAFF.

This chain uses TRBV23-1 with TRBJ2-1, with 10 bases fitting TRBD1. TRBV23-1 is given ORF status, its function remaining uncertain. The CDR3 sequence is 18 residues long. With 0 bases clipped from V and 8 bases from J, the junction kept 13 bases outside the gene matches. CDR3 amino acids: CASSQSMQTGTGDDEQFF. The CDR3 region has the DNA TGCGCCAGCAGTCAATCAATGCAAACCGGGACAGGGGACGATGAGCAGTTCTTC.

V is TRBV5-4 and J is TRBJ2-2, with 10 nucleotides matching TRBD1. This CDR3 spans 17 amino acids. V lost 5 bases to trimming and J lost 6 bases; unmatched junction nucleotides: 13. Looked up from germline, CDR1 is SGHNT and CDR2 is YYREEE (reference sequence). This CDR3 reads CASRGTPGTGDPGELFF. Here the CDR3 DNA reads TGTGCCAGCAGAGGGACTCCGGGGACAGGGGATCCCGGGGAGCTGTTTTTT.

The chain employs TRBV19 and TRBJ1-2; 8 bases are shared with TRBD1. From germline, CDR1 is LNHDA and CDR2 SQIVND (reference sequence). The CDR3 is 15 residues long. V shed 3 bases and J 1 base; nucleotides not matched to a gene: 4. CDR3 residues: CASSIGTGLNYGYTF. DNA for the CDR3: TGTGCCAGTAGTATCGGGACAGGCCTTAACTATGGCTACACCTTC. Supplemented by reference TRBV19 and TRBJ1-2, the full variable domain reads DGGITQSPKYLFRKEGQNVTLSCEQNLNHDAMYWYRQDPGQGLRLIYYSQIVNDFQKGDIAEGYSVSREKKESFPLTVTSAQKNPTAFYLCASSIGTGLNYGYTFGSGTRLTVV.

The chain couples TRBV4-1 to TRBJ2-1; D gene uncertain. This CDR3 spans 15 amino acids. The germline V gene has CDR1 MGHRA and CDR2 YSYEKL. Trimming left V 3 bases short and J 5 bases short, with 14 bases between. The CDR3 loop reads CASSHFPESHNEQFF. CDR3 bases: TGCGCCAGCAGCCATTTTCCGGAGTCCCACAATGAGCAGTTCTTC.

The CDR3 coding sequence is TGTGCCACCAGCAGAGATCTTGAGGGCTCTGAAGCTTTCTTT. Translation gives CATSRDLEGSEAFF. This rearrangement joins TRBV15 to TRBJ1-1, with D hard to call. Between the trimmed V and J ends, which lost 0 bases and 6 bases, there was a span of 11 bases. CDR1 and CDR2 from the germline V gene are LNHNV and YYDKDF (reference sequence). The CDR3 covers 14 residues.

This clone was found a few times. J is TRBJ1-6 and V is TRBV7-3; D remains ambiguous. Germline V gene data show CDR1 as SGHTA and CDR2 as FQGTGA. Trimming removed 4 bases at V and 9 bases at J, with 10 bases between. The CDR3 covers 13 residues. CDR3 DNA sequence: TGTGCCAGCAGCTCCTCCCTATTTTCACCCCTCCACTTT. This sequence encodes CASSSSLFSPLHF.

This clone was found once. This chain uses TRBV3-1 (or the pseudogene TRBV3-2) with TRBJ2-1; the D is unclear. CDR1 LGHDT and CDR2 YNNKEL come from the germline V gene (reference sequence). This CDR3 region has 16 residues. V shed 1 base and J shed 0 bases, with 10 bases lying between them. CDR3 sequence reads: CASSQVRLSSYNEQFF. CDR3 nucleotides: TGTGCCAGCAGCCAAGTTCGTCTGAGCTCCTACAATGAGCAGTTCTTC.

The chain uses TRBV14 and TRBJ1-1, with D perhaps TRBD1 (5 bases). Germline lookup yields CDR1 SGHDN and CDR2 FVKESK. There are 15 residues in the CDR3. V lost 2 bases and J lost 4, with 14 bases in between. The CDR3 DNA reads TGTGCCAGCAGCCAAATGGGGGGTCTTCGCACTGAAGCTTTCTTT. Residues: CASSQMGGLRTEAFF.

The chain carries TRBV6-1 and TRBJ1-1; no clear D. The CDR3 totals 16 residues. V gave up 3 bases and J gave up 3 bases, with 17 bases separating them. The germline V gene encodes CDR1 MNHNS and CDR2 SASEGT. The DNA of the CDR3 is TGTGCCAGCAGTGACCCGGACGAATGGGAGGACACTGAAGCTTTCTTT. Its protein is CASSDPDEWEDTEAFF.

As for this clone: Other nucleotide sequences in the sample specify the same CDR3. The chain carries TRBV11-3 and TRBJ2-2; TRBD2 agrees at 11 bases. J gave up 2 bases and V 1 base, and 0 bases lay outside the gene matches. CDR1 and CDR2 from the germline V gene are SGHNT and YENEEA. The CDR3 loop spans 16 amino acids. CDR3 sequence (DNA): TGTGCCAGCAGCTTAGGACTAGCGGGAAACACCGGGGAGCTGTTTTTT. Protein sequence: CASSLGLAGNTGELFF.

The rearrangement uses TRBV19 and TRBJ2-3, with 14 positions matching TRBD2. J lost 2 bases, V lost 3 bases, and 4 bases had no gene match. The length of the CDR3 is 17 residues. Germline lookup yields CDR1 LNHDA and CDR2 SQIVND (reference sequence). The CDR3 nucleotides are TGTGCCAGTAGTATTACGACTAGCGGGAGGGCCACAGATACGCAGTATTTT. It encodes CASSITTSGRATDTQYF.

The chain employs TRBV5-5 and TRBJ1-1; D not resolved. Germline CDR1 reads SGHKS; CDR2 reads YYEKEE (reference sequence). The CDR3 consists of 13 residues. V gave up 0 bases and J gave up 1 base, with 4 bases separating them. The CDR3 sequence: CASSLARNTEAFF. In nucleotides, the CDR3 is TGTGCCAGCAGCTTGGCCAGGAACACTGAAGCTTTCTTT.

This clone was seen a single time. The chain has TRBV7-6 and TRBJ1-6, with TRBD1 matching over 7 bases. Per the germline V gene, CDR1 is SGHVS and CDR2 is FNYEAQ. There are 15 residues in the CDR3. V dropped 2 bases and J dropped 7; count of bases not matched to a gene: 5. CDR3 in DNA: TGTGCCAGCAGCTTATGGGGACAGACGAATTCACCCCTCCACTTT. Residues: CASSLWGQTNSPLHF. Full variable domain (remainder filled in from reference TRBV7-6 and TRBJ1-6): GAGVSQSPRYKVTKRGQDVALRCDPISGHVSLYWYRQALGQGPEFLTYFNYEAQQDKSGLPNDRFSAERPEGSISTLTIQRTEQRDSAMYRCASSLWGQTNSPLHFGNGTRLTVT.

The gene calls are TRBV6-5 and TRBJ1-4; no definite D call. This CDR3 has 15 residues. The V gene's germline CDR1 is MNHEY and CDR2 SVGAGI. Trimming removed 0 bases from V and 10 bases from J, with 15 bases in between. The chain's CDR3 is CASSYSGVEGGKLFF. The CDR3 region has the DNA TGTGCCAGCAGTTACTCCGGGGTGGAGGGAGGAAAACTGTTTTTT.

DNA of the CDR3: TGTGCCAGCAGCCAAGTAAATCAGCCCCAGCATTTT. Its protein is CASSQVNQPQHF. The chain employs TRBV3-1 (or the pseudogene TRBV3-2) and TRBJ1-5; no clear D. V was trimmed by 1 base and J by 4 bases, leaving 2 bases between them. This CDR3 is 12 amino acids long. Per germline, CDR1 LGHDT and CDR2 YNNKEL (reference sequence).

This clone has ten or more counts. The chain is built from TRBV2 and TRBJ1-6; D not certain. Between the trimmed V and J ends, which lost 7 bases and 5 bases, there was a span of 12 bases. Germline V gene data show CDR1 as SNHLY and CDR2 as FYNNEI. CDR3 size: 14 residues. The CDR3 sequence is CASTEVTDNSPLHF. CDR3 bases: TGTGCCAGCACCGAGGTTACGGATAATTCACCCCTCCACTTT.

The chain couples TRBV18 to TRBJ1-6, with D possibly TRBD1 on 5 matching bases. The germline CDR1 and CDR2 sequences are KGHSH and LQKENI. V was trimmed by 3 bases and J by 5 bases, leaving 11 bases between them. The CDR3 sequence is 15 residues long. The CDR3 coding sequence is TGTGCCAGCTCACCTGTGATACAGGATAATTCACCCCTCCACTTT. Translating gives CASSPVIQDNSPLHF.

The chain has TRBV12-5 and TRBJ1-2; TRBD1 aligns across 11 bases. J gave up 6 bases and V 5 bases, and 11 bases lay outside the gene matches. The germline V gene has CDR1 LGHNT and CDR2 FRNRAP. The CDR3 contains 16 residues. CDR3 region: CASGTGQGAPLDGYTF. The CDR3 nucleotides are TGTGCTAGTGGTACAGGACAGGGGGCGCCTCTTGATGGCTACACCTTC.

V gene TRBV6-5 combines with J gene TRBJ1-6, with D perhaps TRBD1 (5 bases). Germline CDR1 is MNHEY and CDR2 is SVGAGI. The V gene lost 8 bases and the J gene lost 5 bases, with 13 bases spanning the gap. The CDR3 spans 14 residues. The CDR3 region has the DNA TGTGCCAGCCGAATGGACAATAATAATTCACCCCTCCACTTT. This translates into CASRMDNNNSPLHF.

The rearrangement joins TRBV5-4 to TRBJ2-7, with TRBD1 matching 7 bases. V shed 2 bases, J shed 2 bases, and the junction held 4 bases outside the gene matches. Germline V lookup: CDR1 SGHNT, CDR2 YYREEE (reference sequence). This CDR3 region has 14 residues. The CDR3 DNA reads as TGTGCCAGCAGCTTTATGGGGACAGCCTACGAGCAGTACTTC. Translating it yields CASSFMGTAYEQYF.

This clone was observed once. The chain recombines TRBV29-1 with TRBJ2-1; 8 bases line up with TRBD2. V shed 3 bases and J 7 bases; nucleotides not matched to a gene: 11. This CDR3 contains 15 residues. CDR1 SQVTM and CDR2 ANQGSEA come from the germline V gene. CDR3 amino acids: CSVEGGRTLGNEQFF. The CDR3 DNA is TGCAGCGTTGAGGGCGGGAGGACCTTAGGAAATGAGCAGTTCTTC.

The chain has TRBV14 and TRBJ2-7, with 11 bases that match TRBD1. Trimming at V came to 2 bases and at J to 7 bases, leaving 13 bases not matched to a gene. This CDR3 has 17 amino acids. Germline-derived CDR1 and CDR2 are SGHDN and FVKESK. The CDR3: CASSQRLPGQGVWEQYF. The CDR3 coding sequence is TGTGCCAGCAGCCAACGCCTGCCGGGACAGGGGGTGTGGGAGCAGTACTTC.